A selection of T cell receptor beta chains follows, all from one sample in a study of Ad26.COV2.S vaccination and SARS-CoV-2 variants. Produced via immunoSEQ multiplex PCR; TCRdb's table is partial and in-frame only. The sample has roughly 330,000 clones, almost 90% seen once; the top ten hold around 5.5%. The source was peripheral blood, collected in a trial of Ad26.COV2.S vaccine versus placebo. Receptors were obtained from a person aged 18-60 years who received the Ad26.COV2.S COVID-19 vaccine or a placebo. Each CDR3 is given with its conserved first and last residue. The D gene is left open where the match is weak. Clone size is not always given. Where it is, it says once, few, many or a class for expanded clones.

J: TRBJ2-7
D: .
V: TRBV9
size: few
CDR3: CASSVATGPSYEQYF
DNA: TGTGCCAGCAGCGTAGCGACAGGCCCCTCCTACGAGCAGTACTTC

J: TRBJ2-2
D: .
V: TRBV20-1
size: .
CDR3: CSASAETGELFF
DNA: TGCAGTGCTAGTGCAGAGACCGGGGAGCTGTTTTTT

J: TRBJ2-1
D: .
V: TRBV24-1
size: .
CDR3: CATSEGGGGRGSYNEQFF
DNA: TGTGCCACCAGTGAGGGAGGGGGAGGCAGAGGCTCCTACAATGAGCAGTTCTTC

J: TRBJ2-1
D: TRBD2
V: TRBV4-1
size: .
CDR3: CASSPGLAGNEQFF
DNA: TGCGCCAGCAGCCCGGGACTAGCGGGGAATGAGCAGTTCTTC

J: TRBJ2-1
D: .
V: TRBV7-9
size: .
CDR3: CASSLNRATLDEQFF
DNA: TGTGCCAGCAGCTTAAACCGGGCGACCTTGGATGAGCAGTTCTTC

J: TRBJ2-2
D: TRBD2
V: TRBV3-1/TRBV3-2
size: .
CDR3: CASSQDQRGRTAGELFF
DNA: TGTGCCAGCAGCCAAGATCAGCGCGGGAGGACCGCCGGGGAGCTGTTTTTT

J: TRBJ2-2
D: .
V: TRBV4-3
size: .
CDR3: CASSQDWTSRGTGELFF
DNA: TGCGCCAGCAGCCAAGACTGGACTTCCCGAGGAACCGGGGAGCTGTTTTTT

J: TRBJ2-5
D: .
V: TRBV5-1
size: .
CDR3: CASSLYREGETQYF
DNA: TGCGCCAGCAGCTTGTACAGGGAGGGGGAGACCCAGTACTTC

J: TRBJ2-3
D: .
V: TRBV15
size: .
CDR3: CATSREGEGRRTQYF
DNA: TGTGCCACCAGCAGAGAGGGTGAGGGCAGGCGTACGCAGTATTTT

J: TRBJ2-3
D: .
V: TRBV4-3
size: .
CDR3: CASSQNGGDSDTQYF
DNA: TGCGCCAGCAGCCAGAACGGGGGGGACAGCGATACGCAGTATTTT

J: TRBJ2-5
D: .
V: TRBV18
size: .
CDR3: CASSPDEKTQYF
DNA: TGTGCCAGCTCACCAGATGAGAAGACCCAGTACTTC

J: TRBJ1-1
D: .
V: TRBV5-4
size: once
CDR3: CASSPTGSGNTEAFF
DNA: TGTGCCAGCAGCCCGACAGGTTCAGGGAACACTGAAGCTTTCTTT

J: TRBJ2-4
D: TRBD2
V: TRBV5-1
size: .
CDR3: CASSGGTSGEKNIQYF
DNA: TGCGCCAGCAGCGGAGGGACTAGCGGGGAGAAAAACATTCAGTACTTC

J: TRBJ1-5
D: .
V: TRBV5-5
size: .
CDR3: CASSLGAGPNQPQHF
DNA: TGTGCCAGCAGTCTCGGGGCAGGCCCTAATCAGCCCCAGCATTTT

J: TRBJ2-2
D: TRBD1
V: TRBV7-3
size: .
CDR3: CASRPLVQGASPGELFF
DNA: TGTGCCAGCAGACCCTTAGTTCAGGGGGCGTCACCCGGGGAGCTGTTTTTT

J: TRBJ1-5
D: .
V: TRBV9
size: .
CDR3: CASSVFEGLNQPQHF
DNA: TGTGCCAGCAGCGTATTTGAGGGGTTGAATCAGCCCCAGCATTTT

J: TRBJ1-5
D: .
V: TRBV12-5
size: .
CDR3: CASGLVLGRGTSQPQHF
DNA: TGTGCTAGTGGTTTGGTACTGGGGAGGGGGACTTCTCAGCCCCAGCATTTT

J: TRBJ1-6
D: TRBD1
V: TRBV7-9
size: .
CDR3: CASSFIGQGIWNSPLHF
DNA: TGTGCCAGCAGCTTCATTGGACAGGGTATTTGGAATTCACCCCTCCACTTT

J: TRBJ1-1
D: .
V: TRBV27
size: .
CDR3: CASSLKGDTEAFF
DNA: TGTGCCAGCAGTTTAAAGGGGGACACTGAAGCTTTCTTT

J: TRBJ2-2
D: TRBD2
V: TRBV29-1
size: .
CDR3: CTETPSGLFTGELFF
DNA: TGCACCGAAACCCCTAGCGGACTCTTCACCGGGGAGCTGTTTTTT

J: TRBJ2-2
D: .
V: TRBV3-1/TRBV3-2
size: .
CDR3: CASSLGITGELFF
DNA: TGTGCCAGCAGCCTTGGGATCACCGGGGAGCTGTTTTTT

J: TRBJ1-1
D: TRBD1
V: TRBV28
size: .
CDR3: CATIPRGQGDTEAFF
DNA: TGTGCCACCATACCCCGAGGACAGGGAGACACTGAAGCTTTCTTT

J: TRBJ2-1
D: .
V: TRBV6-1
size: .
CDR3: CASSEYGGPYNEQFF
DNA: TGTGCCAGCAGTGAATATGGGGGGCCCTACAATGAGCAGTTCTTC

J: TRBJ2-2
D: TRBD1
V: TRBV7-2
size: .
CDR3: CASSLTGTPNTGELFF
DNA: TGTGCCAGCAGCCTGACAGGGACCCCGAACACCGGGGAGCTGTTTTTT

J: TRBJ2-5
D: .
V: TRBV5-1
size: .
CDR3: CASSLGEETQYF
DNA: TGCGCCAGCAGCTTAGGGGAGGAGACCCAGTACTTC

J: TRBJ1-1
D: .
V: TRBV29-1
size: .
CDR3: CSVDSLYMNTEAFF
DNA: TGCAGCGTTGATAGTTTATATATGAACACTGAAGCTTTCTTT

J: TRBJ1-1
D: TRBD1
V: TRBV5-4
size: .
CDR3: CASSLGQGLNTEAFF
DNA: TGTGCCAGCAGCTTGGGACAGGGCCTGAACACTGAAGCTTTCTTT

J: TRBJ1-1
D: .
V: TRBV19
size: .
CDR3: CASTTGVGSSEAFF
DNA: TGTGCCAGTACCACGGGGGTAGGCAGTTCTGAAGCTTTCTTT

J: TRBJ2-2
D: .
V: TRBV5-4
size: few
CDR3: CASSYDRTGELFF
DNA: TGTGCCAGCAGCTACGACCGGACCGGGGAGCTGTTTTTT

J: TRBJ2-6
D: .
V: TRBV18
size: .
CDR3: CASSKVIPQGLSVSSGANVLTF
DNA: TGTGCCAGCTCGAAAGTTATACCACAGGGACTTTCCGTCTCCTCTGGGGCCAACGTCCTGACTTTC

J: TRBJ2-3
D: TRBD2
V: TRBV7-9
size: once
CDR3: CASRTWTSGADDSDTQYF
DNA: TGTGCCAGTAGAACTTGGACTAGCGGCGCTGATGACTCAGATACGCAGTATTTT

J: TRBJ2-7
D: TRBD1
V: TRBV13
size: .
CDR3: CASSIGQGYEQYF
DNA: TGTGCCAGCAGCATAGGACAGGGGTACGAGCAGTACTTC

J: TRBJ1-5
D: .
V: TRBV10-3
size: few
CDR3: CAISGGDGNQPQHF
DNA: TGTGCCATCAGTGGAGGGGATGGCAATCAGCCCCAGCATTTT

J: TRBJ2-1
D: TRBD2
V: TRBV5-5
size: .
CDR3: CASSSGLSGDEQFF
DNA: TGTGCCAGCAGCTCCGGACTAAGCGGGGATGAGCAGTTCTTC

J: TRBJ2-1
D: TRBD1
V: TRBV7-8
size: .
CDR3: CASSFDRVRFERYNEQFF
DNA: TGTGCCAGCAGCTTTGACAGGGTACGATTCGAAAGGTACAATGAGCAGTTCTTC

J: TRBJ2-1
D: TRBD2
V: TRBV4-3
size: .
CDR3: CASSQDNSGSGNEQFF
DNA: TGCGCCAGCAGCCAAGATAACAGCGGGAGTGGCAATGAGCAGTTCTTC

J: TRBJ2-7
D: .
V: TRBV5-6
size: .
CDR3: CASSPVGTASYEQYF
DNA: TGTGCCAGCAGCCCTGTGGGAACAGCCTCCTACGAGCAGTACTTC

J: TRBJ2-2
D: .
V: TRBV28
size: .
CDR3: CASSLSTGELFF
DNA: TGTGCCAGCAGTTTGAGCACCGGGGAGCTGTTTTTT

J: TRBJ2-7
D: .
V: TRBV9
size: .
CDR3: CASSPGVGDLYEQYF
DNA: TGTGCCAGCAGCCCCGGGGTAGGGGACCTCTACGAGCAGTACTTC

J: TRBJ2-1
D: .
V: TRBV18
size: .
CDR3: CASSPPGKNLGGGEQFF
DNA: TGTGCCAGCTCACCACCGGGGAAGAATCTCGGAGGGGGCGAGCAGTTCTTC

J: TRBJ1-2
D: .
V: TRBV5-6
size: .
CDR3: CASSLSGSFTNYGYTF
DNA: TGTGCCAGCAGCTTGTCCGGCTCCTTCACTAACTATGGCTACACCTTC

J: TRBJ2-2
D: .
V: TRBV30
size: few
CDR3: CAWIPLRDHTGELFF
DNA: TGTGCCTGGATCCCCCTCCGGGATCACACCGGGGAGCTGTTTTTT

J: TRBJ2-3
D: .
V: TRBV6-2/TRBV6-3
size: .
CDR3: CASSFSVGTQYF
DNA: TGTGCCAGCAGTTTCAGCGTCGGGACGCAGTATTTT

J: TRBJ1-2
D: .
V: TRBV4-3
size: once
CDR3: CASSQDRTFRANYGYTF
DNA: TGCGCCAGCAGCCAAGATCGGACCTTCCGGGCTAACTATGGCTACACCTTC

J: TRBJ2-2
D: .
V: TRBV2
size: .
CDR3: CASSRLSGNTGELFF
DNA: TGTGCCAGCAGTCGGCTTAGCGGGAACACCGGGGAGCTGTTTTTT

J: TRBJ1-2
D: TRBD1
V: TRBV12-5
size: .
CDR3: CASGKQGFYGYTF
DNA: TGTGCTAGTGGAAAACAGGGGTTCTATGGCTACACCTTC